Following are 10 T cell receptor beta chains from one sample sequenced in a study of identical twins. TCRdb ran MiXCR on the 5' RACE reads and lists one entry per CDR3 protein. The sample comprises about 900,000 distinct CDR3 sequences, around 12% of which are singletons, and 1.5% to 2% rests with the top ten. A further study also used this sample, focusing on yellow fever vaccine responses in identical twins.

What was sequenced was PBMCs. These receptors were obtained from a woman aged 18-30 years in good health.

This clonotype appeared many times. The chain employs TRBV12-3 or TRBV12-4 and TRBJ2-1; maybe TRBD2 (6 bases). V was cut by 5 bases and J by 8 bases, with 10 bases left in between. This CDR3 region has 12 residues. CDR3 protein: CASSPGGDEQFF. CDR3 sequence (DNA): TGTGCCAGCAGTCCAGGCGGGGATGAGCAGTTCTTC.

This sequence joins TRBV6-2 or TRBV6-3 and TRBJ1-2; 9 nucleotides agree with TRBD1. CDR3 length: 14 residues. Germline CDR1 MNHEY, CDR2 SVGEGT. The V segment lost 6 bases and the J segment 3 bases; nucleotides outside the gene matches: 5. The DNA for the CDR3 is TGTGCCAGCAGACTCAGGACAGGGGACTATGGCTACACCTTC. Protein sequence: CASRLRTGDYGYTF.

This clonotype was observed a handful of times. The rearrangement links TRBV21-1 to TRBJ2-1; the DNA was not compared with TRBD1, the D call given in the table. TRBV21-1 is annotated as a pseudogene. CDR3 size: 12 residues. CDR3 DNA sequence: TGTGCCAGCAGAGACGAGGGGAATGAGCAGTTCTTC. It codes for CASRDEGNEQFF.

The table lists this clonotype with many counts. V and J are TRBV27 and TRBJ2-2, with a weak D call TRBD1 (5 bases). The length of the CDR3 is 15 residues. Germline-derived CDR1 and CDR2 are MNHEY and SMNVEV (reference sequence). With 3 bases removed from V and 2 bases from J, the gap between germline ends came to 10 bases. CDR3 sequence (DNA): TGTGCCAGCAGTTTCCGCGACAGAAACACCGGGGAGCTGTTTTTT. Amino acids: CASSFRDRNTGELFF.

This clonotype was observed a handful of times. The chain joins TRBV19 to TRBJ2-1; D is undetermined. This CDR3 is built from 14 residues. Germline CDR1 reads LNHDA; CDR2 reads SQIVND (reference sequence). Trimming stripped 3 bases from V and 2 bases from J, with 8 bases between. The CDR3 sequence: CASSISRTYNEQFF. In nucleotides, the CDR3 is TGTGCCAGTAGTATTTCCAGAACCTACAATGAGCAGTTCTTC. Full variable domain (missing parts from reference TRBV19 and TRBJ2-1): DGGITQSPKYLFRKEGQNVTLSCEQNLNHDAMYWYRQDPGQGLRLIYYSQIVNDFQKGDIAEGYSVSREKKESFPLTVTSAQKNPTAFYLCASSISRTYNEQFFGPGTRLTVL.

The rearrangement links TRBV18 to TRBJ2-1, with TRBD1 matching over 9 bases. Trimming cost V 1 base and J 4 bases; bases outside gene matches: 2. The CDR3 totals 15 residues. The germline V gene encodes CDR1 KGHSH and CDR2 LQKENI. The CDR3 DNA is TGTGCCAGCTCACCACAACAGGGGGCTTACAATGAGCAGTTCTTC. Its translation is CASSPQQGAYNEQFF.

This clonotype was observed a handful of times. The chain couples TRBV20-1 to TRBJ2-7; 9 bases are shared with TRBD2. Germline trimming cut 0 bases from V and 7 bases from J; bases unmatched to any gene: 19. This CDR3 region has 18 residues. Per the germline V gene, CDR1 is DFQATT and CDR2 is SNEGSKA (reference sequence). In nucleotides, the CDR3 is TGCAGTGCTAGAGACCGGCCTAGCGGGATGGGTCCAGGGTGGGAGCAGTACTTC. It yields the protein CSARDRPSGMGPGWEQYF.

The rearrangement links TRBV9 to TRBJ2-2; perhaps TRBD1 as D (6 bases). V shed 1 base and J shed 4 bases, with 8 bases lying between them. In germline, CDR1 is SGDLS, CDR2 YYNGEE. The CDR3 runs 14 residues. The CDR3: CASSVLQGTGELFF. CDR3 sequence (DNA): TGTGCCAGCAGCGTATTACAGGGCACCGGGGAGCTGTTTTTT.

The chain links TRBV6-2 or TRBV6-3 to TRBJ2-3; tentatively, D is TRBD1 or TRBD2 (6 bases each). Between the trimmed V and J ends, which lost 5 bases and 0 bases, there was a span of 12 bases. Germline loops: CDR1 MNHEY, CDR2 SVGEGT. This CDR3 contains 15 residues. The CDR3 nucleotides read TGTGCCAGCAGTGTAAGGGGGGTTAGCACAGATACGCAGTATTTT. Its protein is CASSVRGVSTDTQYF.

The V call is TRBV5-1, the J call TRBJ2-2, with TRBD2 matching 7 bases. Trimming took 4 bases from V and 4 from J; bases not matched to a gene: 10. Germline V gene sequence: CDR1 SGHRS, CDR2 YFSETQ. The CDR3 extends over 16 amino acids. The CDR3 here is CASSPGGFLGTGELFF. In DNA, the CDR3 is TGCGCCAGCAGCCCCGGGGGGTTTTTAGGCACCGGGGAGCTGTTTTTT. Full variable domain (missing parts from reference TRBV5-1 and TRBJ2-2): KAGVTQTPRYLIKTRGQQVTLSCSPISGHRSVSWYQQTPGQGLQFLFEYFSETQRNKGNFPGRFSGRQFSNSRSEMNVSTLELGDSALYLCASSPGGFLGTGELFFGEGSRLTVL.